This T cell receptor (beta chain) is drawn from a study of blood T cell repertoires in COVID-19 (dated by TCRdb to about 2020). A note on the overall study: Samples covering the acute and convalescent phases of COVID-19 were provided by collaborators in the United States, Italy and Spain. The prospective study material was composed of cDNA or gDNA derived from T cells, B-cell-depleted T cells, or PBMCs. Subjects who had been exposed to COVID-19, were actively infected with it, or had recovered from it provided the deeply sampled blood TCRbeta repertoires that made up the dataset. The repertoires were made available in a free public database intended to serve as a resource for research on the immune response to SARS-CoV-2. Samples came from the ongoing ImmuneRACE study (first 160 participants) plus 1,254 subjects from 6 global collaborators. Nearly every sample came with metadata listing a de-identified subject ID, COVID-19 status, age in years and sex. Where available, HLA class I and class II types were obtained from metadata supplied by the sample provider rather than from assay-based typing. The paper as a whole reports these results and caveats: Clinical and demographic metadata were provided uncurated, with the amount varying by source and participant.

TCRbeta CDR3 regions were amplified from genomic DNA using the immunoSEQ Assay, a bias-controlled multiplex PCR. The source study handled its data this way. Nucleated cell counts per sample were estimated from amplification of reference gene primers within the assay. To quantify the absolute abundance of each unique TCRbeta CDR3 rearrangement, sequence reads were collapsed and filtered. For each sample, productive Simpson clonality was calculated as the square root of Simpson's diversity index over productive rearrangements. The clones in this table, taken by TCRdb from immuneACCESS, are in-frame only. Not every clone is retained; where verified, under half of the shortfall comes from an unresolved V gene, and the cause of the rest is unknown. V, J and clone size are those of that table, while D and trimming were read from the DNA. Across this sample there are some 80,000 clones, with around 84% seen only once. Jointly, the top ten make up about 35% of the sample.

This clone came up a few times. Its antigen is not yet known. The input lacks base qualities; no much larger clone sits a single base away. Each collaborating institution followed its own protocols to collect whole blood in K2EDTA tubes. For TCRbeta analysis, collaborators shipped samples as frozen whole blood, isolated PBMCs, or DNA extracted from either of those sample types. V is clipped by 5 bases and J by 3 bases, and the sequence between their germline boundaries is 16 bases long. There are 15 amino acids in the CDR3, from cysteine to phenylalanine inclusive. Left in the record is the CDR3 DNA by itself, 45 bases read in frame from the first base. CDR1 and CDR2 (SGHTA, FQGNSA) derive from the germline V gene.

The chain employs TRBV7-2 and TRBJ1-2, with the identity of the D gene unclear. The receptor's source is a woman in her 70s with acute or convalescent COVID-19. The sample was peripheral blood. The CDR3 protein is CASSTHEGSDYGYTF. In nucleotide form, the sequence is TGTGCCAGCAGCACGCATGAGGGAAGTGACTATGGCTACACCTTC.